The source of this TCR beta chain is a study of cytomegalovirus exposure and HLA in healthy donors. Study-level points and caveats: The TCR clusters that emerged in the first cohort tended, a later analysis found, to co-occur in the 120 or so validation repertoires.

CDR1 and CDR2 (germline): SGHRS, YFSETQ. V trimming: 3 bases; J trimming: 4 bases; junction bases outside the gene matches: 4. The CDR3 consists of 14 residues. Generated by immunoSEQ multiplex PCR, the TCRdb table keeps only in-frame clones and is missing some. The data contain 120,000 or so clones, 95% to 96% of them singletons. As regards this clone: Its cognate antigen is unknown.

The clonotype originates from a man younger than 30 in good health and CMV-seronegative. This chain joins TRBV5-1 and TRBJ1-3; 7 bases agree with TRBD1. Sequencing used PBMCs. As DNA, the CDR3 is TGCGCCAGCAGCTCCAGACAGGGAGGAAACACCATATATTTT. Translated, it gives CASSSRQGGNTIYF.